The TCR beta chain described here comes from a study of response to subunit inactivated influenza vaccine. The germline V gene encodes CDR1 MNHEY and CDR2 SMNVEV (reference sequence). V shed 6 bases, J shed 2 bases, and the junction held 2 bases outside the gene matches. The CDR3 length is 15 residues. Study observations and caveats: The authors put forward the suggestion that each seasonal influenza vaccination may bring in only a limited number of new T cells.

Remarks on this clonotype: Its specificity is unknown.

From the RT-PCR reads, TCRdb called clonotypes with MiXCR, one entry per CDR3 protein. In the table there are about half a million distinct CDR3 sequences, 11% of which are singletons. The clonotype comes from a man aged 50 or older who received an inactivated influenza vaccine. The V call is TRBV27, the J call TRBJ1-6, with 9 bases lining up with TRBD1. The sample was PBMCs from blood, taken 35 to 45 days after vaccination. CDR3 loop: CASRGQGPYNSPLHF. The CDR3 DNA follows: TGTGCCAGCAGAGGACAGGGGCCCTATAATTCACCCCTCCACTTT.